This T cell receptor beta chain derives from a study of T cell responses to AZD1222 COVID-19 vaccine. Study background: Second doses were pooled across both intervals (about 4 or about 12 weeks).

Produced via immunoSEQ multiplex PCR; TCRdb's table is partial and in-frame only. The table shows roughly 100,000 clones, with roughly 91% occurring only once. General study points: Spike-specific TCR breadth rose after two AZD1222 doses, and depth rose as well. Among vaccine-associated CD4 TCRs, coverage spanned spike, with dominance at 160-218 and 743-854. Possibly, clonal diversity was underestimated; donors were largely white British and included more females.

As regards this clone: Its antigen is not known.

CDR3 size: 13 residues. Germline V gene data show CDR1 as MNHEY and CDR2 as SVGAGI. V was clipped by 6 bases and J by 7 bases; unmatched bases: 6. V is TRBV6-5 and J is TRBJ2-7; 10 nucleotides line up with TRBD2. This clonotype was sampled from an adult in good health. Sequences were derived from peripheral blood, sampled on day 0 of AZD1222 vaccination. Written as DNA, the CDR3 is TGTGCCAGCAGGGATAGCGGGAGGACTGAGCAGTACTTC. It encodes CASRDSGRTEQYF.